Below, 18 T cell receptor beta chains from the same sample are listed, as sequenced in a study of shared clonotypes between healthy human individuals. TCRdb keeps only in-frame clones here, not all; method: immunoSEQ multiplex PCR. The sample yields about 2 million clones, roughly 95% seen once. The sequencing input was naive CD4+ T cells sorted from blood. Subset given: CD45RA+ positively selected. The source of these receptors is a man aged 18-30 years in good health.

The V and J genes are TRBV27 and TRBJ1-2, with a tentative D call TRBD1 (6 bases). Trimming shortened V by 6 bases and J by 2 bases, and 28 bases separated the two germline ends. This CDR3 comprises 19 residues. Germline assignment: CDR1 MNHEY and CDR2 SMNVEV (reference sequence). Here the CDR3 DNA reads TGTGCCAGCAGAAATCTCAAACAGGGCCTTAGTCCCGGCAACTATGGCTACACCTTC. It codes for CASRNLKQGLSPGNYGYTF.

This clone occurred once. This chain uses TRBV25-1 with TRBJ1-2, with D possibly being TRBD1 (6 bases). The ends were cut back, 2 bases at V and 6 bases at J, with 19 bases in the middle. Germline V gene sequence: CDR1 MGHDK, CDR2 SYGVNS. The length of the CDR3 is 16 residues. CDR3 protein: CASSERGGSWLHGYTF. The CDR3 nucleotides read TGTGCCAGCAGTGAAAGGGGGGGGTCGTGGTTACATGGCTACACCTTC.

The V gene is TRBV5-6, the J gene TRBJ2-7, with 8 positions matching TRBD1. The CDR3 is made up of 15 amino acids. With V trimmed by 4 bases and J by 1 base, 7 bases remained unmatched. Looked up from germline, CDR1 is SGHDT and CDR2 is YYEEEE. The DNA of the CDR3 is TGTGCCAGCAGCCCCGGAGACAGGGGATCCTACGAGCAGTACTTC. The encoded protein is CASSPGDRGSYEQYF.

The J gene is TRBJ1-3, the V gene TRBV28; 7 bases map to TRBD1. Germline CDR1 MDHEN, CDR2 SYDVKM. This CDR3 is built from 18 residues. J gave up 0 bases and V 7 bases, and 15 bases lay outside the gene matches. In nucleotides, the CDR3 is TGTGCCAGCACCCTAGCCCCGGGACAGTCATACTCTGGAAACACCATATATTTT. Translated: CASTLAPGQSYSGNTIYF.

The rearrangement joins TRBV6-6 to TRBJ1-2; 9 bases map to TRBD1. This CDR3 is built from 14 residues. Germline assignment: CDR1 MNHNY and CDR2 SVGAGI (reference sequence). V gave up 6 bases and J gave up 4 bases; unmatched junction bases: 6. CDR3 bases: TGTGCCAGCAGATCGGGACAGGGTCGCTATGGCTACACCTTC. Translation gives CASRSGQGRYGYTF.

V usage is TRBV6-1 and J usage is TRBJ1-3; D unclear. The CDR3 runs 14 residues. With 1 base removed from V and 2 bases from J, the gap between germline ends came to 6 bases. Germline V gene data show CDR1 as MNHNS and CDR2 as SASEGT. CDR3 sequence reads: CASSEGVPGNTIYF. The CDR3 DNA sequence: TGTGCCAGCAGTGAAGGGGTCCCTGGAAACACCATATATTTT.

The J gene is TRBJ1-5, the V gene TRBV6-1; no clear D. Trimming pared 4 bases from V and 2 bases from J, leaving 9 bases between. From germline, CDR1 is MNHNS and CDR2 SASEGT. The CDR3 has 14 amino acids. CDR3 loop: CASSGNSRNQPQHF. CDR3 nucleotide sequence: TGTGCCAGCAGTGGGAACAGTCGCAATCAGCCCCAGCATTTT.

Concerning this clone: Other DNA sequences in this sample translate to the same CDR3. The CDR3 DNA is TGTGCCAGCAGCCGGACAGGAGATAATTCACCCCTCCACTTT. Translated, it gives CASSRTGDNSPLHF. This chain links TRBV6-5 with TRBJ1-6; 7 bases are a match to TRBD1. The CDR3 spans 14 residues. Germline loops: CDR1 MNHEY, CDR2 SVGAGI. V gave up 6 bases and J gave up 5 bases; unmatched junction bases: 4.

The genes are TRBV4-3 and TRBJ2-1, with D perhaps matching TRBD2 (6 bases). Looked up from germline, CDR1 is LGHNA and CDR2 is YSLEER. CDR3 length equals 15 residues. V lost 1 base and J lost 7, with 14 bases in between. CDR3 loop: CASSQARTTVNEQFF. CDR3 DNA sequence: TGCGCCAGCAGCCAAGCGAGGACTACCGTAAATGAGCAGTTCTTC.

This chain uses TRBV5-1 with TRBJ2-2, with 8 bases that match TRBD1. The germline gives CDR1 SGHRS, CDR2 YFSETQ. The CDR3 is made up of 16 amino acids. The V and J ends lost 0 bases and 6 bases, in that order; junction bases with no gene match: 7. The DNA of the CDR3 is TGCGCCAGCAGCTTGGGGCCAGCAGGGGGCTCCGGGGAGCTGTTTTTT. This encodes CASSLGPAGGSGELFF. Combining the CDR3 with reference TRBV5-1 and TRBJ2-2 gives the whole variable domain KAGVTQTPRYLIKTRGQQVTLSCSPISGHRSVSWYQQTPGQGLQFLFEYFSETQRNKGNFPGRFSGRQFSNSRSEMNVSTLELGDSALYLCASSLGPAGGSGELFFGEGSRLTVL.

J is TRBJ2-7 and V is TRBV29-1; possibly TRBD1 or TRBD2 for D (7 bases each). The germline V and J ends were trimmed by 6 bases and 0 bases, with 15 bases remaining between them. Germline CDR1 SQVTM, CDR2 ANQGSEA. There are 14 residues in the CDR3. DNA of the CDR3: TGCAGCGTAGTCCAGGGGGGGGGCTCCTACGAGCAGTACTTC. It codes for CSVVQGGGSYEQYF.

This clone has a count of ten or more. J is TRBJ1-3 and V is TRBV6-4, with D uncertain. The CDR3 runs 13 residues. The ends were cut back, 3 bases at V and 2 bases at J, with 5 bases in the middle. Germline assignment: CDR1 MRHNA and CDR2 SNTAGT. CDR3 residues: CASSEVAGNTIYF. Written as DNA, the CDR3 is TGTGCCAGCAGTGAGGTAGCTGGAAACACCATATATTTT.

This chain connects TRBV28 to TRBJ2-3; D is perhaps TRBD2 (5 bases). The CDR3 contains 14 residues. Trimming left V 5 bases short and J 4 bases short, with 13 bases between. Germline V gene data show CDR1 as MDHEN and CDR2 as SYDVKM. The DNA of the CDR3 is TGTGCCAGCAGTATCCCCCCCGGGGCAGATACGCAGTATTTT. The encoded protein is CASSIPPGADTQYF.

The V gene is TRBV6-5, the J gene TRBJ1-5, with D possibly TRBD1 on 6 matching bases. Deletions cut 4 bases from V and 5 bases from J, with 12 bases between. CDR1 MNHEY and CDR2 SVGAGI come from the germline V gene. CDR3 length: 14 amino acids. CDR3 DNA sequence: TGTGCCAGCAGTTTGACAGGTAGATATCAGCCCCAGCATTTT. It encodes CASSLTGRYQPQHF.

Concerning this clone: At the DNA level, this CDR3 is encoded by other sequences in the same sample as well. The chain recombines TRBV28 with TRBJ2-7, with D uncertain. The germline V and J ends were trimmed by 3 bases and 0 bases, with 6 bases remaining between them. Germline CDR1 and CDR2: MDHEN and SYDVKM. This CDR3 is built from 13 residues. The CDR3 DNA reads TGTGCCAGCAGTTTCGACACCTCCTACGAGCAGTACTTC. This codes for CASSFDTSYEQYF.

The rearrangement links TRBV7-9 to TRBJ1-2; D call uncertain. The CDR3 consists of 12 residues. Germline V gene lookup returns CDR1 SEHNR and CDR2 FQNEAQ (reference sequence). Trimming removed 5 bases at V and 8 bases at J, with 12 bases between. In DNA form, the CDR3 reads TGTGCCAGCAGCCCCCCTTCCTACGGCTACACCTTC. Encoded protein: CASSPPSYGYTF.

The rearrangement uses TRBV7-8 and TRBJ2-2; D unclear. Germline-derived CDR1 and CDR2 are SGHVS and FQNEAQ. This CDR3 is built from 13 residues. Trimming cost V 6 bases and J 3 bases, with 8 bases left between them. The CDR3 is CASRRRDTGELFF. In DNA form, the CDR3 reads TGTGCCAGCAGAAGACGCGACACCGGGGAGCTGTTTTTT.

The chain has TRBV7-2 and TRBJ1-4, with D perhaps matching TRBD1 (5 bases). Germline V CDR1 and CDR2: SGHTA, FQGNSA. CDR3 length equals 13 residues. With 8 bases removed from V and 0 bases from J, the gap between germline ends came to 7 bases. In DNA, the CDR3 is TGTGCCAGCCGGGGCCCAACTAATGAAAAACTGTTTTTT. The encoded protein is CASRGPTNEKLFF.